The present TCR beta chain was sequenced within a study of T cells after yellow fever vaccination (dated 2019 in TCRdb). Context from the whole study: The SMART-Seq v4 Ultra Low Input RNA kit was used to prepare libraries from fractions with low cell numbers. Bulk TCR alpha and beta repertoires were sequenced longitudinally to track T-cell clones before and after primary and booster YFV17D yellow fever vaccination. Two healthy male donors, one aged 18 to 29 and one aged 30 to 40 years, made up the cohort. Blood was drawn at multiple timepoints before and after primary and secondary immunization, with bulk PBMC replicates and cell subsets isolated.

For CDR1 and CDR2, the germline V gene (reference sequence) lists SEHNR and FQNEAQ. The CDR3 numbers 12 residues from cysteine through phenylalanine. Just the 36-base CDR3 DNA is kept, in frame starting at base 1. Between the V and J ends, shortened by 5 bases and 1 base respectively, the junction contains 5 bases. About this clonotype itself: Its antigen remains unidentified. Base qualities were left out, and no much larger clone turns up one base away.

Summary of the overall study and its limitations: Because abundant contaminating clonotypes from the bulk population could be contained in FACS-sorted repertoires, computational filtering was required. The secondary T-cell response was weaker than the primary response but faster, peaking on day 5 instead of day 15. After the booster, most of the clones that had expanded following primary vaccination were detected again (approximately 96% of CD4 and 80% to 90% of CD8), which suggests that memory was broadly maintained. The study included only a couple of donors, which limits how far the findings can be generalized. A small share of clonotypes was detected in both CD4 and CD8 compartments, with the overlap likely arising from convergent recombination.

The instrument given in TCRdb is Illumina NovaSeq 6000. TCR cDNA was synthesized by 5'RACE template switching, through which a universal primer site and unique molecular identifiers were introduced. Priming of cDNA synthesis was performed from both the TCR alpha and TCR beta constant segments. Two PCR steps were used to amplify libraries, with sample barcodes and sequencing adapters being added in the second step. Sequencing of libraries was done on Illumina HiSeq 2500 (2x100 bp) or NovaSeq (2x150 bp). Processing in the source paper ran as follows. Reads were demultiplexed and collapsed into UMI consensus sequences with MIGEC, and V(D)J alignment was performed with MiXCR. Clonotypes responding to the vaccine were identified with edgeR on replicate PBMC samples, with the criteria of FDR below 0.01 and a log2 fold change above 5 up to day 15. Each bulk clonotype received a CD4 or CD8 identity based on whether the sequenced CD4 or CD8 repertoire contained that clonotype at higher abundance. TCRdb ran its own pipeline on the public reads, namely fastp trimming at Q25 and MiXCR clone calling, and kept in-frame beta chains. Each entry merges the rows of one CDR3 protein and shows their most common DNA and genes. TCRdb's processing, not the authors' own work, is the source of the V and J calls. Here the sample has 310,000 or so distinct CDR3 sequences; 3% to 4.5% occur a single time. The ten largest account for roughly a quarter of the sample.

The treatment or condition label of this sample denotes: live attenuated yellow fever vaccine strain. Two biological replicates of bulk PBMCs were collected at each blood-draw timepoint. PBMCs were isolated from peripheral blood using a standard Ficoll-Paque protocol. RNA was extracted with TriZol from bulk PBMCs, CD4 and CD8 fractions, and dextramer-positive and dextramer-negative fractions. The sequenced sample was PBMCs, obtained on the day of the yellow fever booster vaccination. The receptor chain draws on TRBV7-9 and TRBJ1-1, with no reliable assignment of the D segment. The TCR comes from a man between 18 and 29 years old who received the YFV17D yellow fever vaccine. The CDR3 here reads CASSPKNTEAFF. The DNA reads TGTGCCAGCAGCCCAAAGAACACTGAAGCTTTCTTT.